The 5 T cell receptor beta chains below all came from one sample that was sequenced in a study of blood T cell repertoires in COVID-19. Method: immunoSEQ multiplex PCR; TCRdb's copy keeps in-frame clones and lacks some. The repertoire consists of 150,000 to 200,000 clones, with about 83% occurring once and the leading ten covering less than 6.5%. Material for sequencing was peripheral blood. The receptor source for this set is a human donor in a cohort sampled during active COVID-19.

This rearrangement joins TRBV5-1 to TRBJ2-7; TRBD2 matches at 8 bases. V was pared by 6 bases and J by 1 base, with 6 bases of the junction left unmatched. CDR1 is SGHRS, CDR2 YFSETQ, per germline. The CDR3 contains 14 residues. The CDR3 DNA reads TGCGCCAGCACCGTCGGGACTAGTTCCTACGAGCAGTACTTC. Protein: CASTVGTSSYEQYF.

A few counts support this clone. V gene TRBV7-3 combines with J gene TRBJ2-6; possibly TRBD1 for D (5 bases). CDR3 length equals 17 residues. Germline-derived CDR1 and CDR2 are SGHTA and FQGTGA. The V and J ends lost 5 bases and 0 bases respectively, with 14 bases between them. The CDR3 loop reads CASSHRPGYSGANVLTF. The CDR3 DNA sequence: TGTGCCAGCAGCCACCGCCCAGGGTACTCTGGGGCCAACGTCCTGACTTTC.

The chain is built from TRBV6-5 and TRBJ1-1; D is unresolved. CDR1 MNHEY and CDR2 SVGAGI come from the germline V gene. Between the trimmed V and J ends, which lost 6 bases and 3 bases, there was a span of 11 bases. CDR3 length: 13 residues. The CDR3 is CASSITVYTEAFF. The CDR3 nucleotides read TGTGCCAGCAGCATAACAGTGTACACTGAAGCTTTCTTT.

The chain links TRBV6-1 to TRBJ1-1, with D maybe TRBD1 (6 bases). Germline loops: CDR1 MNHNS, CDR2 SASEGT. V was cut by 3 bases and J by 1 base, with 15 bases left in between. This CDR3 region has 16 residues. The CDR3 loop reads CASSELRGRGNTEAFF. The CDR3 nucleotides are TGTGCCAGCAGTGAGCTCAGGGGCAGGGGGAACACTGAAGCTTTCTTT.

The rearrangement joins TRBV4-1 to TRBJ2-7; 12 bases match TRBD2. Looked up from germline, CDR1 is MGHRA and CDR2 is YSYEKL. J gave up 3 bases and V 5 bases, and 5 bases lay outside the gene matches. The CDR3 extends over 15 amino acids. This CDR3 reads CASSNGLAGLYEQYF. CDR3 DNA: TGCGCCAGCAGCAACGGACTAGCGGGGCTCTACGAGCAGTACTTC.